This T cell receptor beta chain is from a study of monozygotic twins with inflammatory bowel disease. The study's findings and limits: Repertoire likeness was no different across concordant and discordant twins, perhaps owing to restricted power. Using the inverse Simpson index, IBD patients had lower TCRbeta diversity than healthy co-twins. Patient-specific immunosuppressive treatments may have made repertoires more variable.

TCRdb reprocessed the 5' RACE reads and reports one entry per CDR3 protein, with no DNA. The ten most abundant clones cover less than 8% of a sample with 150,000 to 200,000 distinct CDR3 sequences. Germline CDR1 LNHNV, CDR2 YYDKDF (reference sequence). CDR3 length: 14 amino acids. To note about this clonotype: Its specificity is not known.

The specimen sequenced was blood. The chain combines TRBV15 with TRBJ1-1; checking the TCRdb D call of TRBD1 is not possible without DNA. The TCR was taken from a human donor with ulcerative colitis or Crohn's disease, or a healthy co-twin of an affected twin (not recorded which). CDR3 residues: CATCSGGTFAEAFF.